This TCR beta chain derives from a study of human T cells and chemical hapten exposure (dated by TCRdb to the early 2020s). The study in broad terms: For sensitization, 2% DPC in acetone was applied to an approximately 2 cm by approximately 2 cm area of upper inner arm skin. Weekly therapeutic DPC doses were additionally applied to the scalp of patients throughout the roughly 26-week study period. Patch tests used Finn chambers with 0.01% DPC on the upper back, scored after 6 days by International Contact Dermatitis Research Group standards. The patient cohort, mostly female, included alopecia areata with under or over 50% scalp involvement, alopecia totalis and alopecia universalis. Libraries were pooled for sequencing, and per-sample TCR yields varied mainly because of small differences in library volumes within the pool. The study tracked peripheral blood TCR repertoire changes in vivo during primary and secondary sensitization to the hapten diphenylcyclopropenone (DPC) in alopecia patients. Blood samples were taken from patients before sensitization (week 0) and at 2, 6 and about 24 weeks after DPC sensitization. Blood for TCR sequencing was provided by twenty-nine alopecia patients at one to four time points (pre-sensitization, 2, 6 and 24 weeks). The investigation overall reported the following: Compared with pre-sensitization or healthy control sets, expanded TCRs formed significantly more large CDR3 similarity clusters, which is consistent with antigen-driven responses. After repeated subsampling, the strength of the expansion versus patch-test correlation and the threshold at which it became significant changed. The number of PT1 expanded TCRs positively correlated with patch test score, significant at thresholds 8, 16 and 32 but not 4. Because every patient had alopecia, a presumed autoimmune disease, the patients' immune response might differ from that of healthy individuals. DPC sensitization did not change how many TCRs were above 1 in 1000 frequency, and no evidence was found of alterations in global repertoire structure.

Note on this clonotype: Its cognate antigen has yet to be identified. No quality values exist for individual bases; no much larger clone is one base distant.

Inclusive of the bounding cysteine and phenylalanine, the CDR3 is 15 residues long. Of all the DNA, just the CDR3 is kept, 45 bases in frame from base 1. Trimming takes 5 bases from V and 4 bases from J, and the germline ends sit 14 bases apart. Receptors were amplified or captured by RACE. The reads were generated on a NextSeq 500. Library preparation attached unique molecular identifiers to individual cDNA molecules for quantitative, reproducible TCR counting. From each blood RNA sample, both TCR alpha and TCR beta chains were sequenced. The authors' analysis ran thus. Samples had a median of approximately 93,000 TCRs, with a range from 23,224 to 690,600. V, J and CDR3 annotation of the TCR reads was performed with the Decombinator software suite. Every sample was subsampled to the same number of TCRs (28,000) for the PS versus PT1 abundance plots. TCRs were defined as expanded if absent before sensitization and observed at least eight times at the 2-week time point. TCRdb redid the processing of the public reads, applying fastp at Q25 and MiXCR, and retained in-frame beta chains. Rows matching on CDR3 protein sequence are summarized as one entry with the most common DNA and genes. The V and J calls and clone size come from TCRdb's table, not from the authors' own analysis. The table for this sample lists 250,000 or so distinct CDR3 sequences; around 7.7% of them were counted only once. The biggest ten clones account for around 1.2% of the sample.

Interpreted using the paper, the time point label stands for: pre-sensitization, week 0. This specimen's treatment or condition label, interpreted: therapeutic diphenylcyclopropenone sensitization with weekly scalp DPC. At each patch-test visit, blood was drawn before the patch test was applied. Eligible patients were aged 18 to 70, diagnosed with alopecia, deemed suitable for DPC therapy, and excluded if pregnant. Total RNA was isolated from unfractionated whole blood collected in Tempus Blood RNA tubes. The clonotype originates from a man younger than 35 with alopecia areata. Some clones in this sample may be carry-over from other donors' samples. Here the chain combines TRBV12-3 or TRBV12-4 and TRBJ2-2; the D gene is possibly TRBD1 or TRBD2, with 5 bases matching each. Sequenced here: whole blood, sampled in connection with sensitization to the hapten diphenylcyclopropenone (DPC). The DNA sequence is as follows: TGTGCCAGCAGTCCTGGGGGATCGGGCACCGGGGAGCTGTTTTTT. It translates as CASSPGGSGTGELFF.